Listed here are 22 T cell receptor beta chains from one sample, sequenced in a study of CD4 T cells in relation to SARS-CoV-2 and coronaviruses. Which antigens these TCRs recognize remains unknown. Unexposed donor CD4+ T cells date from about 2011-2018, before the COVID-19 pandemic. CD4+ T cells were isolated from the cells after about nine days of culture. Sequenced by immunoSEQ multiplex PCR; TCRdb stores in-frame clones only, minus some. The table shows 20,000 to 25,000 clones, with 55% to 80% occurring only once. What was sequenced was CD4+ T cells from PBMCs, cultured in vitro. The origin of the receptors is a human donor in good health.

The chain recombines TRBV7-3 with TRBJ1-1; 8 bases match TRBD1. Looked up from germline, CDR1 is SGHTA and CDR2 is FQGTGA. This CDR3 is 15 amino acids long. V was clipped by 5 bases and J by 0 bases; unmatched bases: 5. This CDR3 is CASSPGQGMNTEAFF. In DNA, the CDR3 is TGTGCCAGCAGCCCTGGACAGGGTATGAACACTGAAGCTTTCTTT.

The rearrangement joins TRBV12-1 to TRBJ2-1; the table's D call, TRBD1, has no DNA check behind it. TRBV12-1 is flagged as a pseudogene. The CDR3 covers 15 residues. CDR3 DNA sequence: TGTGCCAGCAGCTTCCCCGACAGGGGTAGGGATGAGCAGTTCTTC. It codes for CASSFPDRGRDEQFF.

V and J are TRBV24-1 and TRBJ2-3; 9 nucleotides agree with TRBD1. Trimming removed 4 bases from V and 2 bases from J; junction bases left unmatched: 9. Looked up from germline, CDR1 is KGHDR and CDR2 is SFDVKD. The CDR3 has 17 residues. This CDR3 reads CATSDGPDRGSTDTQYF. The CDR3 region has the DNA TGTGCCACCAGTGACGGTCCCGACAGGGGGTCCACAGATACGCAGTATTTT.

The J gene is TRBJ2-7, the V gene TRBV4-3; no firm D call. V was clipped by 4 bases and J by 0 bases, with 13 bases between them. In germline, CDR1 is LGHNA, CDR2 YSLEER. The length of the CDR3 is 15 residues. The CDR3 spells CASSPGHSYSYEQYF. CDR3 DNA: TGCGCCAGCAGCCCTGGGCATAGTTACTCCTACGAGCAGTACTTC.

The V gene is TRBV7-2, the J gene TRBJ2-1, with 9 nucleotides matching TRBD2. Per germline, CDR1 SGHTA and CDR2 FQGNSA. The CDR3 is made up of 14 amino acids. With V trimmed by 1 base and J by 6 bases, 1 base remained unmatched. In DNA form, the CDR3 reads TGTGCCAGCAGCTTAGGGGGACTAGCCAATGAGCAGTTCTTC. Its protein product is CASSLGGLANEQFF.

The sample holds a few counts of this clone. The gene calls are TRBV5-8 and TRBJ2-7; D might be TRBD1 or TRBD2, each matching 5 bases. Trimming shortened V by 6 bases and J by 4 bases, and 20 bases separated the two germline ends. CDR1 and CDR2 (germline): SGHTS, YDEGEE. The CDR3 is made up of 15 amino acids. For the CDR3, the DNA is TGTGCCAGCACCACCACCGGGACGGAGATTTACGAGCAGTACTTC. It translates to CASTTTGTEIYEQYF.

Only one count was recorded for this clone. The rearrangement joins TRBV30 to TRBJ2-6; D unresolved. V lost 0 bases and J lost 4, with 10 bases in between. The CDR3 extends over 15 amino acids. The germline V gene encodes CDR1 GTSNPN and CDR2 SVGIG (reference sequence). The CDR3 is CAWSVLQAGANVLTF. The CDR3 coding sequence is TGTGCCTGGAGTGTACTACAAGCAGGGGCCAACGTCCTGACTTTC.

This clone appeared a few times. The rearrangement links TRBV5-1 to TRBJ2-7; 9 bases match TRBD1. J lost 0 bases, V lost 0 bases, and 7 bases had no gene match. CDR1 and CDR2 (germline): SGHRS, YFSETQ. This CDR3 spans 17 amino acids. CDR3 amino acids: CASSLANWDRDSYEQYF. CDR3 in DNA: TGCGCCAGCAGCTTGGCCAATTGGGACAGGGACTCCTACGAGCAGTACTTC.

The CDR3 bases are TGTGCCAGCAGTTTAGCCCTCAGAAGGGGATCTCTCTCTGGCTACACCTTC. Translating gives CASSLALRRGSLSGYTF. V is TRBV27 and J is TRBJ1-2; tentatively, D is TRBD1 (5 bases). The V end lost 2 bases, the J end lost 7 bases, and 23 bases lay between the germline ends. Germline-derived CDR1 and CDR2 are MNHEY and SMNVEV (reference sequence). The CDR3 is 17 residues long.

The rearrangement uses TRBV7-9 and TRBJ1-5; D remains ambiguous. Between the trimmed V and J ends, which lost 8 bases and 3 bases, there was a span of 8 bases. CDR1 is SEHNR and CDR2 is FQNEAQ in the germline V gene (reference sequence). The CDR3 spans 12 residues. This CDR3 is CASGPDNQPQHF. The CDR3 DNA reads as TGTGCCAGCGGGCCAGACAATCAGCCCCAGCATTTT.

The chain employs TRBV5-1 and TRBJ1-2; TRBD1 matches at 12 bases. Germline CDR1 reads SGHRS; CDR2 reads YFSETQ. This CDR3 is built from 16 residues. After removal of 4 bases from V and 4 bases from J, the junction contained 8 bases not matched to a gene. CDR3 in amino acids: CASSPGTGGSGYGYTF. The CDR3 DNA reads as TGCGCCAGCAGCCCCGGGACAGGGGGCTCTGGCTATGGCTACACCTTC.

This chain uses TRBV20-1 with TRBJ2-6; no definite D call. The germline CDR1 and CDR2 sequences are DFQATT and SNEGSKA (reference sequence). The ends were cut back, 3 bases at V and 4 bases at J, with 16 bases in the middle. The CDR3 has 16 residues. The CDR3 DNA reads as TGCAGTGCTAGTCCCCAAAGGCGAGCCGGGGCCAACGTCCTGACTTTC. Translated, it gives CSASPQRRAGANVLTF.

In its sample, this clone was seen a few times. V usage is TRBV5-1 and J usage is TRBJ1-6; unclear D gene. V lost 0 bases, J lost 10 bases, and 11 bases lay in between. Germline assignment: CDR1 SGHRS and CDR2 YFSETQ. The length of the CDR3 is 14 residues. DNA for the CDR3: TGCGCCAGCAGCTTGGAAACAGCCCAATCACCCCTCCACTTT. Protein product: CASSLETAQSPLHF.

V usage is TRBV6-5 and J usage is TRBJ1-2, with unresolved D. Per the germline V gene, CDR1 is MNHEY and CDR2 is SVGAGI. V dropped 5 bases and J dropped 1 base, with 8 bases sitting between them. This CDR3 has 13 amino acids. In DNA, the CDR3 is TGTGCCAGCAGTAGTCCCAATAACTATGGCTACACCTTC. Translated: CASSSPNNYGYTF.

This clone was seen a few times. J is TRBJ2-7 and V is TRBV19; D is possibly TRBD2 (6 bases). The CDR3 extends over 14 amino acids. Trimming shortened V by 4 bases and J by 4 bases, and 14 bases separated the two germline ends. Per the germline V gene, CDR1 is LNHDA and CDR2 is SQIVND (reference sequence). The CDR3 DNA sequence: TGTGCCAGTAGTAAAAGCCGGGGGAGGTACGAGCAGTACTTC. Encoded protein: CASSKSRGRYEQYF.

This chain's CDR3 is CASSTRGSGGHNEQFF. The CDR3 region has the DNA TGTGCCAGCAGCACCCGGGGTAGCGGGGGTCACAATGAGCAGTTCTTC. The chain is built from TRBV11-3 and TRBJ2-1; 9 bases align to TRBD2. CDR3 length equals 16 residues. The V gene's germline CDR1 is SGHNT and CDR2 YENEEA. V lost 5 bases to trimming and J lost 5 bases; unmatched junction nucleotides: 10.

The chain has TRBV6-2 or TRBV6-3 and TRBJ2-1; 10 nucleotides match TRBD2. There are 16 residues in the CDR3. CDR1 is MNHEY and CDR2 is SVGEGT in the germline V gene. The V and J ends lost 2 bases and 2 bases, in that order; junction bases with no gene match: 3. CDR3 amino acids: CASSYVSGRAYNEQFF. CDR3 DNA: TGTGCCAGCAGTTACGTGAGCGGGAGGGCCTACAATGAGCAGTTCTTC.

The rearrangement joins TRBV7-8 to TRBJ2-7, with D perhaps assigned TRBD1 or TRBD2 (5 bases each). The CDR3 contains 13 residues. Germline loops: CDR1 SGHVS, CDR2 FQNEAQ. V was shortened by 5 bases and J by 6 bases, with 14 bases between the two germline ends. The DNA of the CDR3 is TGTGCCAGCAGCATTAGGGACCCTACCGAGCAGTACTTC. Amino acids: CASSIRDPTEQYF.

V is TRBV10-1 and J is TRBJ2-2, with 12 bases fitting TRBD1. The CDR3 has 15 residues. After removal of 3 bases from V and 7 bases from J, the junction contained 3 bases not matched to a gene. Per germline, CDR1 WNHNN and CDR2 SYGVQD (reference sequence). The CDR3: CASSDGTGGIGELFF. The CDR3 DNA reads as TGCGCCAGCAGTGACGGGACAGGGGGCATCGGGGAGCTGTTTTTT.

The chain has TRBV18 and TRBJ2-2; D perhaps matches TRBD2 (5 bases). The CDR3 runs 14 residues. Trimming took 3 bases from V and 1 from J, leaving 6 bases between them. Germline V lookup: CDR1 KGHSH, CDR2 LQKENI. As DNA, the CDR3 is TGTGCCAGCTCACCGGCGGGGAACACCGGGGAGCTGTTTTTT. As protein: CASSPAGNTGELFF.

The chain couples TRBV19 to TRBJ1-1; 7 bases are shared with TRBD1. CDR3 size: 13 residues. V gave up 8 bases and J gave up 2 bases; unmatched junction bases: 5. Per the germline V gene, CDR1 is LNHDA and CDR2 is SQIVND (reference sequence). CDR3 DNA sequence: TGTGCCAGTTGGAGGGGGCTTAACACTGAAGCTTTCTTT. The encoded protein is CASWRGLNTEAFF. The variable domain in full, completed from reference TRBV19 and TRBJ1-1, reads DGGITQSPKYLFRKEGQNVTLSCEQNLNHDAMYWYRQDPGQGLRLIYYSQIVNDFQKGDIAEGYSVSREKKESFPLTVTSAQKNPTAFYLCASWRGLNTEAFFGQGTRLTVV.

CDR3 protein: CASTYGQGQGGYGYTF. In DNA form, the CDR3 reads TGCGCCAGCACCTACGGGCAGGGGCAAGGTGGCTATGGCTACACCTTC. J is TRBJ1-2 and V is TRBV5-1; D perhaps matches TRBD1 (6 bases). V lost 6 bases to trimming and J lost 4 bases, with 22 bases between them. The CDR3 consists of 16 residues. Germline CDR1 SGHRS, CDR2 YFSETQ.